Detailed here is one T cell receptor beta chain. This specimen comes from a study of control samples from healthy donors and cancer patients. The CDR3 consists of 13 residues. Germline CDR1 is GTSNPN and CDR2 is SVGIG (reference sequence). V dropped 2 bases and J dropped 7 bases, with 9 bases sitting between them. Using immunoSEQ multiplex PCR, the repertoire was profiled, and TCRdb retains in-frame clones only, with some absent. The sample contains about 85,000 clones, about 90% of which appear only once. Sample: blood. V is TRBV30 and J is TRBJ1-6; possible D gene TRBD1, 5 bases. This clonotype originated in a man aged 50-59 years in good health. The CDR3 loop is CAWSIQGNSPLHF. As DNA, the CDR3 is TGTGCCTGGAGTATCCAGGGCAATTCACCCCTCCACTTT.